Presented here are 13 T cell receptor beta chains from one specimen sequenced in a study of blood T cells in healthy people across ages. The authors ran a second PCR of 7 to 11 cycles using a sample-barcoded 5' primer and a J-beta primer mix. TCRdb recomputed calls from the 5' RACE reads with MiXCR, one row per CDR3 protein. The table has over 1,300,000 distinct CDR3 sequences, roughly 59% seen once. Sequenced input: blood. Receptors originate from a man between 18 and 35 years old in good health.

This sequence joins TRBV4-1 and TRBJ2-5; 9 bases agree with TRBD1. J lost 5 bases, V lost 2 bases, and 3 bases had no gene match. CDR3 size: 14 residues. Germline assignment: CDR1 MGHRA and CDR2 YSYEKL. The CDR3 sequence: CASSQRGQGETQYF. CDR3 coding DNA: TGCGCCAGCAGCCAAAGAGGACAGGGGGAGACCCAGTACTTC.

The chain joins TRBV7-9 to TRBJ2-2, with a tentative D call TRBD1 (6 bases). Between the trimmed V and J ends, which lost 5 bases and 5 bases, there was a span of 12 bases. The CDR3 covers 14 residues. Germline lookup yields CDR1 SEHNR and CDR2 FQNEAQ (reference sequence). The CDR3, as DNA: TGTGCCAGCAGCAACCGGACAGTGACCGGGGAGCTGTTTTTT. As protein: CASSNRTVTGELFF.

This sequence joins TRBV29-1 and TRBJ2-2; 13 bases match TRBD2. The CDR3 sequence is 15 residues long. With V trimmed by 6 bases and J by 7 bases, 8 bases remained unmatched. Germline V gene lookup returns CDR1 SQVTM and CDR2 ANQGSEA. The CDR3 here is CSVGDGLAGVGELFF. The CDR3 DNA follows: TGCAGCGTAGGAGACGGACTAGCGGGAGTCGGGGAGCTGTTTTTT.

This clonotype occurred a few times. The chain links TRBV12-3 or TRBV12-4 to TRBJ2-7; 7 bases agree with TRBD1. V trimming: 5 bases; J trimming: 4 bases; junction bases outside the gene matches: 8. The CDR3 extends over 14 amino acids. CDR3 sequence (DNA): TGTGCCAGCAGTGCAAGACAGGGTGGGTACGAGCAGTACTTC. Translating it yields CASSARQGGYEQYF.

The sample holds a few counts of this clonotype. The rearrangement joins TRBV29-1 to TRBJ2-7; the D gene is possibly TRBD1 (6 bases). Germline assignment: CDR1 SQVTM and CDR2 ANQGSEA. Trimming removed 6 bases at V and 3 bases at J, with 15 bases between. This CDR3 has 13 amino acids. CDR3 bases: TGCAGCGTGGCAGGGGTTATCAGCTACGAGCAGTACTTC. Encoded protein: CSVAGVISYEQYF.

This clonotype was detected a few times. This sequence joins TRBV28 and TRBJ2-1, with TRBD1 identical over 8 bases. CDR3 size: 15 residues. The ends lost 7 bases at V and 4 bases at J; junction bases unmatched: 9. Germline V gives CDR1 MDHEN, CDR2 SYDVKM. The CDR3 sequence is CASIGGQDLYNEQFF. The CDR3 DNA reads TGTGCCAGCATTGGGGGACAGGACTTATACAATGAGCAGTTCTTC.

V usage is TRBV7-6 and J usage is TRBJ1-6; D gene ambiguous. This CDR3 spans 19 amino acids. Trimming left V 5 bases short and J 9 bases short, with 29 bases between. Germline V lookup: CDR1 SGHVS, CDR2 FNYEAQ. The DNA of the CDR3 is TGTGCCAGCAGCCCGGCCCCACCGGGTTTAGGTTTCAAAGGTTCACCCCTCCACTTT. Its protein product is CASSPAPPGLGFKGSPLHF.

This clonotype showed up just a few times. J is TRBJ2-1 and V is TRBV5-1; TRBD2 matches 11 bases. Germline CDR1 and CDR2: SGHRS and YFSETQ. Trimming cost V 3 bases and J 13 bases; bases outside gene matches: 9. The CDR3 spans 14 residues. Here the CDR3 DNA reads TGCGCCAGCAGCTCGACTAGCGGGACTACCTTACAGTTCTTC. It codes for CASSSTSGTTLQFF. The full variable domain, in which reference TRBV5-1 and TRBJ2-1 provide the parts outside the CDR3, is KAGVTQTPRYLIKTRGQQVTLSCSPISGHRSVSWYQQTPGQGLQFLFEYFSETQRNKGNFPGRFSGRQFSNSRSEMNVSTLELGDSALYLCASSSTSGTTLQFFGPGTRLTVL.

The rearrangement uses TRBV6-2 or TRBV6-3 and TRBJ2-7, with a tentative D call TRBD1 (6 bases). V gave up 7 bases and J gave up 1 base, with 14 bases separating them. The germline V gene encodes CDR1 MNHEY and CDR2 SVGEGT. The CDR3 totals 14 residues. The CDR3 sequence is CASNTGGSSYEQYF. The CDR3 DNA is TGTGCCAGCAACACTGGGGGCAGTTCCTACGAGCAGTACTTC.

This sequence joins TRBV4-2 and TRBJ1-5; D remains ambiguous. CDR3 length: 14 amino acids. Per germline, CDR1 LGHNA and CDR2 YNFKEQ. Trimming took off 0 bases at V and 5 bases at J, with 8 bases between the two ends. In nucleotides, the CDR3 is TGTGCCAGCAGCCAAGATCGGAGCCATCAGCCCCAGCATTTT. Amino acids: CASSQDRSHQPQHF.

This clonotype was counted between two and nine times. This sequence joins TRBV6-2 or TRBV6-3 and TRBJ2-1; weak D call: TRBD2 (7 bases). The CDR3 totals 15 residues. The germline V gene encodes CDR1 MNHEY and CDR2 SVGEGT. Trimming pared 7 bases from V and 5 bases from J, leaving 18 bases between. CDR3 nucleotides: TGTGCCAGCACCTGGGGCGGGGGCACGGACAATGAGCAGTTCTTC. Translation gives CASTWGGGTDNEQFF.

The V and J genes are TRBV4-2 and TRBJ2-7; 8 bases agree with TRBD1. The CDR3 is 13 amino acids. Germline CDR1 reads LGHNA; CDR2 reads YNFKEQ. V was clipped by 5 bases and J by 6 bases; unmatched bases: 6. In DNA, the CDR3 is TGTGCCAGCAGCTCGGACAGGGCTAGCGAGCAGTACTTC. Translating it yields CASSSDRASEQYF.

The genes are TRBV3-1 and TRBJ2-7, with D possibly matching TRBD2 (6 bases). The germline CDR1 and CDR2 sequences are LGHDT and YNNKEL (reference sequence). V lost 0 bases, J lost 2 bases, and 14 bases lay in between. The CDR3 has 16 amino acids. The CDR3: CASSQELGLRTYEQYF. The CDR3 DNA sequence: TGTGCCAGCAGCCAAGAGCTAGGACTACGCACCTACGAGCAGTACTTC.